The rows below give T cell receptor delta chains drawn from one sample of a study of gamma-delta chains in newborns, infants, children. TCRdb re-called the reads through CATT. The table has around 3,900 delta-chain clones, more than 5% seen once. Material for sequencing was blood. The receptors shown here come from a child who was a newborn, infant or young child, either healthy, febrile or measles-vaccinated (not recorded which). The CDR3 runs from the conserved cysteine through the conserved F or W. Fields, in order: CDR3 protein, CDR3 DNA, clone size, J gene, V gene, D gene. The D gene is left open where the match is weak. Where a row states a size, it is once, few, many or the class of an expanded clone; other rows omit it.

CDR3aa: CACDTGGYPTDKLIF
CDR3nt: TGTGCCTGTGACACTGGGGGATACCCAACCGATAAACTCATCTTT
abundance: few
j_gene: TRDJ1
v_gene: TRDV2
d_gene: TRDD3

CDR3aa: CACDTGGYSWDTRQMFF
CDR3nt: TGTGCCTGTGACACCGGGGGATACTCCTGGGACACCCGACAGATGTTTTTC
abundance: medium-sized
j_gene: TRDJ3
v_gene: TRDV2
d_gene: TRDD3

CDR3aa: CACDSNWGIHSWDTRQMFF
CDR3nt: TGTGCCTGTGACTCTAACTGGGGGATCCACTCCTGGGACACCCGACAGATGTTTTTC
abundance: few
j_gene: TRDJ3
v_gene: TRDV2
d_gene: TRDD3

CDR3aa: CACDTWGIRYTDKLIF
CDR3nt: TGTGCCTGTGACACCTGGGGGATACGGTACACCGATAAACTCATCTTT
abundance: .
j_gene: TRDJ1
v_gene: TRDV2
d_gene: TRDD3

CDR3aa: CALGEVLPIDWGTLPDKLIF
CDR3nt: TGTGCTCTTGGGGAGGTGCTTCCTATCGACTGGGGGACCTTGCCCGATAAACTCATCTTT
abundance: .
j_gene: TRDJ1
v_gene: TRDV1
d_gene: TRDD3

CDR3aa: CACDLLGDSSWDTRQMFF
CDR3nt: TGCGCCTGTGACCTACTGGGGGACAGCTCCTGGGACACCCGACAGATGTTTTTC
abundance: .
j_gene: TRDJ3
v_gene: TRDV2
d_gene: TRDD3

CDR3aa: CACDWGTYTDKLIF
CDR3nt: TGTGCCTGTGACTGGGGGACGTACACCGATAAACTCATCTTT
abundance: few
j_gene: TRDJ1
v_gene: TRDV2
d_gene: TRDD3

CDR3aa: CACDTGGPSSWDTRQMFF
CDR3nt: TGTGCCTGTGACACTGGGGGGCCGAGCTCCTGGGACACCCGACAGATGTTTTTC
abundance: .
j_gene: TRDJ3
v_gene: TRDV2
d_gene: .

CDR3aa: CACDNWGTSWDTRQMFF
CDR3nt: TGTGCCTGTGACAACTGGGGGACGTCCTGGGACACCCGACAGATGTTTTTC
abundance: few
j_gene: TRDJ3
v_gene: TRDV2
d_gene: TRDD3

CDR3aa: CACDPLGYTDKLIF
CDR3nt: TGTGCCTGTGACCCACTGGGGTACACCGATAAACTCATCTTT
abundance: medium-sized
j_gene: TRDJ1
v_gene: TRDV2
d_gene: TRDD3

CDR3aa: CACDILGVNTDKLIF
CDR3nt: TGTGCCTGTGACATACTGGGGGTTAACACCGATAAACTCATCTTT
abundance: .
j_gene: TRDJ1
v_gene: TRDV2
d_gene: TRDD3

CDR3aa: CACDTGGYGSWDTRQMFF
CDR3nt: TGTGCCTGTGACACTGGGGGATATGGGTCCTGGGACACCCGACAGATGTTTTTC
abundance: .
j_gene: TRDJ3
v_gene: TRDV2
d_gene: TRDD3

CDR3aa: CACDYVLGDTGDKLIF
CDR3nt: TGTGCCTGTGACTACGTACTGGGGGATACTGGCGATAAACTCATCTTT
abundance: medium-sized
j_gene: TRDJ1
v_gene: TRDV2
d_gene: TRDD3

CDR3aa: CACDTGGYFSWDTRQMFF
CDR3nt: TGTGCCTGTGACACTGGGGGATATTTTTCCTGGGACACCCGACAGATGTTTTTC
abundance: few
j_gene: TRDJ3
v_gene: TRDV2
d_gene: TRDD3

CDR3aa: CACDTTGIRRAQLFF
CDR3nt: TGTGCCTGTGACACTACTGGGATACGGAGGGCACAACTCTTCTTT
abundance: large
j_gene: TRDJ2
v_gene: TRDV2
d_gene: TRDD3

CDR3aa: CACFPLSSWDTRQMFF
CDR3nt: TGTGCCTGTTTCCCTTTGTCTTCCTGGGACACCCGACAGATGTTTTTC
abundance: .
j_gene: TRDJ3
v_gene: TRDV2
d_gene: .

CDR3aa: CACDTGGYASWDTRQMFF
CDR3nt: TGTGCCTGTGACACCGGGGGATACGCTTCCTGGGACACCCGACAGATGTTTTTC
abundance: few
j_gene: TRDJ3
v_gene: TRDV2
d_gene: TRDD3

CDR3aa: CALGERLGDDTDKLIF
CDR3nt: TGTGCTCTTGGGGAAAGGCTGGGGGACGACACCGATAAACTCATCTTT
abundance: few
j_gene: TRDJ1
v_gene: TRDV1
d_gene: TRDD3

CDR3aa: CARDTGGPNPSWDTRQMFF
CDR3nt: TGTGCCCGTGACACCGGGGGACCAAACCCCTCCTGGGACACCCGACAGATGTTTTTC
abundance: few
j_gene: TRDJ3
v_gene: TRDV2
d_gene: .